This is a list of T cell receptor beta chains from one sample in a study of OX40 agonist ivuxolimab in advanced cancers. Method: immunoSEQ multiplex PCR; TCRdb's copy keeps in-frame clones and lacks some. The table shows tens of thousands of clones, with roughly 80% occurring only once. The specimen was CD4+ or CD8+ T cells sorted from blood, collected in a trial of the OX40 agonist ivuxolimab. These receptor sequences come from an adult with an advanced solid tumor such as melanoma, head and neck, liver or kidney cancer. CDR3s include the opening cysteine and the closing phenylalanine or tryptophan. A D gene is named only where the DNA matches it firmly.

NA | TRBV7-6 | CASSTGQIYEQYF
TRBD1 | TRBV19 | CATGQGYEQYF
NA | TRBV30 | CAWTLMRGWNTEAFF
NA | TRBV11-2 | CASSSGNTDTQYF
TRBD2 | TRBV6-5 | CASNLAGAGPTQYF
TRBD2 | TRBV7-9 | CASSPAGGFIQETQYF
NA | TRBV5-1 | CASSPPMNTEAFF
NA | TRBV28 | CASSFKPSRGLNTGELFF
NA | TRBV18 | CASSPPEAEKLFF
NA | TRBV25-1 | CASTAFTGLGTEAFF
NA | TRBV4-1 | CASSLGGEAGSYEQYF
TRBD1 | TRBV28 | CASRFWTGDTDTQYF
TRBD1 | TRBV7-9 | CASSEGTGDTYGYTF
NA | TRBV19 | CASSDVTGWIEQFF
TRBD2 | TRBV27 | CASSGGVYNEQFF
TRBD2 | TRBV7-3 | CASSPAGGLPGELFF
NA | TRBV9 | CASSPRSGTTHFYYGYTF
NA | TRBV6-1 | CASRDGLYQPQHF
NA | TRBV25-1 | CASSDQLGGLQETQYF
NA | TRBV27 | CASSFGTHSGANVLTF
TRBD1 | TRBV19 | CASSAGQGNLQPQHF
NA | TRBV7-3 | CASSLERGRYTF
TRBD2 | TRBV4-3 | CASSAGLAGSYGQFF
TRBD1 | TRBV5-4 | CASRRDSYNEQFF
TRBD1 | TRBV6-1 | CASTPRDRATYEQYF
TRBD2 | TRBV30 | CAWSGLAGGLETQYF
NA | TRBV6-6 | CASSTLSTGEAFF
NA | TRBV28 | CASSPRGVNTEAFF
TRBD2 | TRBV7-4 | CASSLTSGSNEQFF
NA | TRBV5-4 | CASSRRDTGELFF
TRBD1 | TRBV13 | CASSFWDRSLNTEAFF
NA | TRBV28 | CASSPRQDLNTGELFF
NA | TRBV15 | CATSRGIKENEQYF
NA | TRBV4-1 | CASSQEGPTYEQYF
NA | TRBV5-5 | CASSGGTARTDTQYF
NA | TRBV5-6 | CASSLGLPDFITDTQYF
NA | TRBV19 | CASSIDSTATEAFF
TRBD2 | TRBV9 | CASALGTSGNNEQFF
NA | TRBV5-1 | CASSLVAANEQYF
NA | TRBV27 | CASSGSYEQYF
TRBD1 | TRBV30 | CALGQAGEEQYF